The 22 T cell receptor beta chains below were found in one sample sequenced in a study of siplizumab effects on memory and regulatory T cells. Profiling relied on immunoSEQ multiplex PCR, and the TCRdb table lists in-frame clones only, not all of them. The sample yields 70,000 to 100,000 clones, approximately 93% seen once. The sequencing input was CD8+ T cells sorted from blood. These receptors originate from a human donor in good health.

This clone appeared a single time. The chain carries TRBV4-2 and TRBJ1-6, with 7 bases that match TRBD1. CDR3 length: 17 amino acids. The germline gives CDR1 LGHNA, CDR2 YNFKEQ. Losses at the gene ends were 0 bases for V and 6 bases for J; bases not matched to a gene: 8. Written as DNA, the CDR3 is TGTGCCAGCAGCCAAGAGGCAGGGGGTGCCAGTAATTCACCCCTCCACTTT. This translates into CASSQEAGGASNSPLHF.

The J gene is TRBJ2-7, the V gene TRBV11-2; TRBD2 agrees at 7 bases. Germline-derived CDR1 and CDR2 are SGHAT and FQNNGV. This CDR3 comprises 13 residues. Losses at the gene ends were 8 bases for V and 3 bases for J; bases not matched to a gene: 7. The CDR3 DNA reads TGTGCCAGCTCCGTGGTAGCGGGCTACGAGCAGTACTTC. Its protein product is CASSVVAGYEQYF.

The V call is TRBV13, the J call TRBJ1-4; TRBD1 agrees at 8 bases. The V segment lost 5 bases and the J segment 4 bases; nucleotides outside the gene matches: 9. CDR3 length: 16 residues. Germline V gene sequence: CDR1 PRHDT, CDR2 FYEKMQ (reference sequence). The CDR3, as DNA: TGTGCCAGCAGCCTTAGTAACAGGGGGGGTAATGAAAAACTGTTTTTT. This translates into CASSLSNRGGNEKLFF.

This chain links TRBV6-5 with TRBJ1-1; the D gene is possibly TRBD1 (6 bases). This CDR3 contains 14 residues. Trimming cost V 7 bases and J 1 base, with 13 bases left between them. Germline V CDR1 and CDR2: MNHEY, SVGAGI. CDR3: CASTSGQTNTEAFF. CDR3 DNA sequence: TGTGCCAGCACCAGTGGACAGACGAACACTGAAGCTTTCTTT.

This chain connects TRBV5-4 to TRBJ2-1, with 14 bases matching TRBD2. The trim removed 4 bases at V and 8 bases at J, leaving 8 bases unmatched. CDR1 and CDR2 (germline): SGHNT, YYREEE (reference sequence). The CDR3 consists of 16 residues. DNA of the CDR3: TGTGCCAGCAGCGCGGTGACTAGCGGGGGGGCGGATGAGCAGTTCTTC. Protein product: CASSAVTSGGADEQFF.

This chain joins TRBV4-1 and TRBJ1-4; 8 bases align to TRBD1. This CDR3 comprises 16 residues. CDR1 and CDR2 (germline): MGHRA, YSYEKL. The J segment lost 3 bases and the V segment lost 0 bases, leaving 3 bases of the junction unmatched. CDR3 DNA: TGCGCCAGCAGCCAAGAGGGCAGGGGGCCTAATGAAAAACTGTTTTTT. Its translation is CASSQEGRGPNEKLFF.

This sequence joins TRBV4-2 and TRBJ2-1, with no clear D. Germline V gives CDR1 LGHNA, CDR2 YNFKEQ. The CDR3 covers 14 residues. The V and J ends lost 1 base and 6 bases respectively, with 10 bases between them. CDR3 nucleotide sequence: TGTGCCAGCAGCCAAGGGGCGAGCTCCAATGAGCAGTTCTTC. As protein: CASSQGASSNEQFF.

As concerns this clone: A read error may account for a junction end that differs from germline. The V gene is TRBV7-7, the J gene TRBJ2-5; D ambiguous. The CDR3 is 13 amino acids. Germline V gives CDR1 SSHAT, CDR2 FNYEAQ (reference sequence). This CDR3 is CASSDGRIETQYF. The CDR3 nucleotides read TGTGCTAGCAGCGACGGACGGATAGAGACCCAGTACTTC.

The chain couples TRBV4-3 to TRBJ2-1; weak D call: TRBD2 (5 bases). The CDR3 contains 16 residues. The germline V and J ends were trimmed by 1 base and 0 bases, with 10 bases remaining between them. Germline V gene sequence: CDR1 LGHNA, CDR2 YSLEER. CDR3 residues: CASSQGGQSSYNEQFF. CDR3 DNA: TGCGCCAGCAGCCAAGGAGGGCAGAGCTCCTACAATGAGCAGTTCTTC.

The CDR3 loop is CASSYASRETQYF. The CDR3 bases are TGTGCCAGCAGTTACGCATCTCGGGAGACCCAGTACTTC. The rearrangement uses TRBV27 and TRBJ2-5; D not resolved. This CDR3 region has 13 residues. Germline loops: CDR1 MNHEY, CDR2 SMNVEV (reference sequence). The V end lost 4 bases, the J end lost 5 bases, and 11 bases lay between the germline ends.

This sequence joins TRBV5-8 and TRBJ2-2, with a possible D match to TRBD2 (5 bases). Per germline, CDR1 SGHTS and CDR2 YDEGEE. V shed 3 bases and J shed 4 bases, with 16 bases lying between them. This CDR3 comprises 16 residues. The CDR3, as DNA: TGTGCCAGCAGCTGGGGAGACGTCGGTGTCACCGGGGAGCTGTTTTTT. This encodes CASSWGDVGVTGELFF.

The rearrangement joins TRBV7-9 to TRBJ2-3, with 8 bases identical to TRBD2. V trimming: 1 base; J trimming: 1 base; junction bases outside the gene matches: 7. The V gene's germline CDR1 is SEHNR and CDR2 FQNEAQ (reference sequence). The CDR3 has 17 amino acids. The CDR3 is CASSLEREWLGTDTQYF. The DNA for the CDR3 is TGTGCCAGCAGCTTAGAGCGGGAGTGGTTAGGCACAGATACGCAGTATTTT.

The chain couples TRBV11-2 to TRBJ2-3; possible D gene TRBD2, 5 bases. Germline V gene sequence: CDR1 SGHAT, CDR2 FQNNGV. V was clipped by 0 bases and J by 3 bases, with 10 bases between them. The length of the CDR3 is 15 residues. The DNA for the CDR3 is TGTGCCAGCAGCTTAGAAGCCCGGGAAACAGATACGCAGTATTTT. Protein product: CASSLEARETDTQYF.

V usage is TRBV7-9 and J usage is TRBJ1-1, with a tentative D call TRBD1 (6 bases). Trimming shortened V by 0 bases and J by 4 bases, and 12 bases separated the two germline ends. The CDR3 loop spans 15 amino acids. Germline V lookup: CDR1 SEHNR, CDR2 FQNEAQ (reference sequence). CDR3 residues: CASSLAGGAGTEAFF. The CDR3, as DNA: TGTGCCAGCAGCTTAGCGGGGGGCGCGGGCACTGAAGCTTTCTTT.

The rearrangement joins TRBV27 to TRBJ2-7, with 10 bases lining up with TRBD2. This CDR3 has 18 amino acids. Trimming removed 5 bases from V and 2 bases from J; junction bases left unmatched: 15. Germline V CDR1 and CDR2: MNHEY, SMNVEV (reference sequence). CDR3 coding DNA: TGTGCCAGCAGTCCCCGACAGGGATCAAGCGGGAGGGCCTACGAGCAGTACTTC. Encoded protein: CASSPRQGSSGRAYEQYF.

The table lists this clone with a few counts. The rearrangement links TRBV4-2 to TRBJ1-1, with D possibly being TRBD1 (6 bases). CDR1 LGHNA and CDR2 YNFKEQ come from the germline V gene. The CDR3 length is 15 residues. Deletions cut 4 bases from V and 1 base from J, with 13 bases between. The CDR3 is CASSLTGTSNTEAFF. CDR3 DNA sequence: TGTGCCAGCAGCCTAACCGGGACATCGAACACTGAAGCTTTCTTT.

The chain combines TRBV7-8 with TRBJ2-5; D remains unclear. Trimming shortened V by 5 bases and J by 4 bases, and 8 bases separated the two germline ends. The CDR3 length is 12 residues. Per the germline V gene, CDR1 is SGHVS and CDR2 is FQNEAQ. CDR3 nucleotide sequence: TGTGCCAGCAGCCCATTCAGAGAGACCCAGTACTTC. Residues: CASSPFRETQYF.

The chain is built from TRBV9 and TRBJ1-2, with TRBD1 identical over 9 bases. The CDR3 consists of 16 residues. Germline CDR1 and CDR2: SGDLS and YYNGEE. V lost 4 bases to trimming and J lost 1 base; unmatched junction nucleotides: 8. The CDR3 coding sequence is TGTGCCAGCAGCACTGGGACAGGGCTTTTTAACTATGGCTACACCTTC. It codes for CASSTGTGLFNYGYTF.

The rearrangement joins TRBV30 to TRBJ2-2, with D perhaps being TRBD1 or TRBD2 (5 bases each). CDR3 length equals 13 residues. Trimming cost V 1 base and J 6 bases, with 9 bases left between them. Germline V gene data show CDR1 as GTSNPN and CDR2 as SVGIG (reference sequence). CDR3 DNA: TGTGCCTGGAGTGGGGGGATGGCCGGGGAGCTGTTTTTT. This sequence encodes CAWSGGMAGELFF. The full variable domain, in which reference TRBV30 and TRBJ2-2 provide the parts outside the CDR3, is SQTIHQWPATLVQPVGSPLSLECTVEGTSNPNLYWYRQAAGRGLQLLFYSVGIGQISSEVPQNLSASRPQDRQFILSSKKLLLSDSGFYLCAWSGGMAGELFFGEGSRLTVL.

CDR3 sequence: CSVEESSYNEQFF. DNA for the CDR3: TGCAGCGTTGAAGAAAGCTCCTACAATGAGCAGTTCTTC. V is TRBV29-1 and J is TRBJ2-1; D is unclear. V was trimmed by 0 bases and J by 0 bases, leaving 3 bases between them. The CDR3 loop spans 13 amino acids. Germline loops: CDR1 SQVTM, CDR2 ANQGSEA.

V gene TRBV7-3 combines with J gene TRBJ2-1; no definite D call. Germline V gene sequence: CDR1 SGHTA, CDR2 FQGTGA. The CDR3 is made up of 12 amino acids. The germline V and J ends were trimmed by 5 bases and 9 bases, with 11 bases remaining between them. CDR3: CASSIILGEQFF. The CDR3 nucleotides are TGTGCCAGCAGCATCATACTGGGTGAGCAGTTCTTC.

The rearrangement links TRBV6-5 to TRBJ1-3; D is unresolved. The CDR3 loop spans 13 amino acids. Germline CDR1 and CDR2: MNHEY and SVGAGI. Trimming shortened V by 5 bases and J by 4 bases, and 9 bases separated the two germline ends. DNA of the CDR3: TGTGCCAGCAGTGCCGTCCTGGGAAACACCATATATTTT. The encoded protein is CASSAVLGNTIYF.